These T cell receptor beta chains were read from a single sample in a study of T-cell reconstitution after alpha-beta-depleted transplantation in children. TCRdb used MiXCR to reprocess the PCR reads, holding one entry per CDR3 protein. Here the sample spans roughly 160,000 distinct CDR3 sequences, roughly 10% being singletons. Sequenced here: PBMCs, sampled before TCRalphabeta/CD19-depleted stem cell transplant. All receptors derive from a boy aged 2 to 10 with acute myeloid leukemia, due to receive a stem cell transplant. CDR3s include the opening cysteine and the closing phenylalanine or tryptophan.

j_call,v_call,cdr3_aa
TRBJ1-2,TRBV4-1,CASSQEVRYNGYTF
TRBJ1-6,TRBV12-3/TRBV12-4,CASTRTGRNSPLHF
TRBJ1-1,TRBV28,CASTWTGYTEAFF
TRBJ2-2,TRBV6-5,CASSYQSGQVETGELFF
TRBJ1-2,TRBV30,CAWRGTGDYGYTF
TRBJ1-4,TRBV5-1,CASAQGPNEKLFF
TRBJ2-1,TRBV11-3,CASSVSGIRDEQFF
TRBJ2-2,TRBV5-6,CASSLDRGNKNTGELFF
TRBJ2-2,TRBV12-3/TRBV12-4,CASSRGQGVTGELFF
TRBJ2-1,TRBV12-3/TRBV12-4,CASRENNEQFF
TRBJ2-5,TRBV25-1,CASSEYGETQYF
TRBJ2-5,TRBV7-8,CASFRGPQETQYF
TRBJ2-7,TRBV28,CASSFGLATFYEQYF
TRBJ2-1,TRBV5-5,CASSQRSTGTEQFF
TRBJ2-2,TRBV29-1,CSVEDGLSNTGELFF
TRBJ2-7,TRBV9,CASSPSTGKKYEQYF
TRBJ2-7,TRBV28,CASSHAQGSYEQYF
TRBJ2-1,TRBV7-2,CASSLGGDSYNEQFF
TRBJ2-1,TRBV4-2,CASSQEGLVDNEQFF
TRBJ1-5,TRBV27,CASSSTPGEPQHF
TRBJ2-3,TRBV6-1,CASSPDRDTQYF
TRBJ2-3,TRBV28,CASLPGQEITDTQYF
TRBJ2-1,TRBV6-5,CASSSERGNEQFF
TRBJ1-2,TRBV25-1,CASSERTAYGYTF
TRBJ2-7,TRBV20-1,CSAPGLANEQYF
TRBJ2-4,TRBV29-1,CSVVSPKNIQYF
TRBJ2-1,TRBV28,CASSFGGYSYNEQFF
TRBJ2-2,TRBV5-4,CASSLAFERVTGELFF
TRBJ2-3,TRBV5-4,CASSLFEGRNYTQYF
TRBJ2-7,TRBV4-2,CASSQGTSGDSYEQYF
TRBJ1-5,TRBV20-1,CSARDPNRVSNQPQHF
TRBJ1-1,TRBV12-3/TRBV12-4,CASTPGGRGTMNTEAFF
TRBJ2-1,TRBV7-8,CASSLRAGDLAEQFF
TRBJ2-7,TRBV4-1,CASSQVLKLRDMLGSSYEQYF
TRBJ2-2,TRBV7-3,CASSFGTKTGELFF
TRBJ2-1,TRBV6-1,CASSVAGYDYNEQFF
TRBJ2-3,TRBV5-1,CASSRRGSGGLKTTDTQYF
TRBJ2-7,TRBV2,CASRPGLAGYEQYF
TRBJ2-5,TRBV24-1,CATSDVPSANIQETQYF